The 27 T cell receptor beta chains presented below share a single source sample, sequenced in a study of cytomegalovirus exposure and HLA in healthy donors. The PCR contained 60 Vbeta and 13 Jbeta primers. This table comes from immunoSEQ multiplex PCR, and its TCRdb copy is limited to in-frame clones, with some not included. The table lists about 59,000 clones, around 80% of them singletons. The sample was PBMCs. Receptor source: a woman aged 40-49 years in good health and CMV-seronegative.

J is TRBJ1-2 and V is TRBV27, with TRBD1 matching over 8 bases. The CDR3 length is 11 residues. V trimming: 4 bases; J trimming: 13 bases; junction bases outside the gene matches: 5. Germline CDR1 reads MNHEY; CDR2 reads SMNVEV (reference sequence). CDR3 sequence (DNA): TGTGCCAGCAGTTCAACAGGGGGGCTCACCTTC. It specifies CASSSTGGLTF.

The chain couples TRBV7-9 to TRBJ1-2, with TRBD1 identical over 9 bases. The CDR3 extends over 14 amino acids. J lost 6 bases, V lost 3 bases, and 5 bases had no gene match. Germline CDR1 and CDR2: SEHNR and FQNEAQ (reference sequence). The CDR3 DNA follows: TGTGCCAGCAGCTTTCAACAGGGGGCCCATGGCTACACCTTC. Its translation is CASSFQQGAHGYTF.

This clone was counted only a few times. The chain combines TRBV30 with TRBJ2-7; 7 bases are a match to TRBD1. Germline CDR1 reads GTSNPN; CDR2 reads SVGIG (reference sequence). The CDR3 sequence is 11 residues long. V gave up 5 bases and J gave up 6 bases; unmatched junction bases: 4. The CDR3 spells CAWSTGVEQYF. Here the CDR3 DNA reads TGTGCCTGGTCTACAGGGGTCGAGCAGTACTTC.

The chain recombines TRBV14 with TRBJ1-3; TRBD1 agrees at 7 bases. Germline loops: CDR1 SGHDN, CDR2 FVKESK. The CDR3 runs to 16 residues. Germline trimming cut 4 bases from V and 4 bases from J; bases unmatched to any gene: 10. CDR3 bases: TGTGCCAGCAGCCCTCGACAGGGTCGGTGGGGAAACACCATATATTTT. It translates to CASSPRQGRWGNTIYF.

This clone was observed a handful of times. This chain uses TRBV27 with TRBJ2-7, with TRBD2 identical over 8 bases. Per germline, CDR1 MNHEY and CDR2 SMNVEV (reference sequence). The CDR3 sequence is 14 residues long. Losses at the gene ends were 2 bases for V and 1 base for J; bases not matched to a gene: 1. The CDR3 DNA reads as TGTGCCAGCAGTTTAACTAGCGGATCCTACGAGCAGTACTTC. Residues: CASSLTSGSYEQYF.

This clone was seen a few times. An end of the junction does not agree with germline; a read error may underlie this. Within the sample, other DNA sequences also encode this same CDR3. The chain joins TRBV7-8 to TRBJ2-5; 9 positions match TRBD1. The CDR3 contains 16 residues. Germline CDR1 is SGHVS and CDR2 is FQNEAQ. CDR3 DNA sequence: TGCGCCAGCAGCCCGACAGCGGGGACAGGGACGGAGACCCAGTACTTC. It is translated as CASSPTAGTGTETQYF.

The rearrangement uses TRBV7-9 and TRBJ2-7, with TRBD2 matching over 12 bases. From germline, CDR1 is SEHNR and CDR2 FQNEAQ (reference sequence). Unmatched junction bases numbered 2, after V lost 4 bases and J lost 4 bases. This CDR3 is 14 amino acids long. CDR3 in amino acids: CASSSTSGRYEQYF. The DNA of the CDR3 is TGTGCCAGCAGCTCGACTAGCGGGAGATACGAGCAGTACTTC.

The chain recombines TRBV10-3 with TRBJ2-3; 10 bases align to TRBD2. J was trimmed by 2 bases and V by 6 bases; bases with no gene match: 5. CDR3 length equals 15 residues. Germline CDR1 is ENHRY and CDR2 is SYGVKD. In DNA, the CDR3 is TGTGCCATCAGCGAGACTAGCGGGTTCACAGATACGCAGTATTTT. The encoded protein is CAISETSGFTDTQYF.

This clone occurred a few times. This chain joins TRBV2 and TRBJ2-7; 7 bases match TRBD1. CDR1 SNHLY and CDR2 FYNNEI come from the germline V gene. The V and J ends lost 4 bases and 4 bases, in that order; junction bases with no gene match: 7. This CDR3 is built from 14 residues. The chain's CDR3 is CASSGTGIAYEQYF. CDR3 DNA: TGTGCCAGCAGTGGGACAGGCATAGCATACGAGCAGTACTTC. The full variable domain, completed using reference TRBV2 and TRBJ2-7, is EPEVTQTPSHQVTQMGQEVILRCVPISNHLYFYWYRQILGQKVEFLVSFYNNEISEKSEIFDDQFSVERPDGSNFTLKIRSTKLEDSAMYFCASSGTGIAYEQYFGPGTRLTVT.

The V and J genes are TRBV19 and TRBJ2-1, with 11 bases fitting TRBD2. Trimming removed 3 bases from V and 8 bases from J; junction bases left unmatched: 6. The CDR3 is 15 amino acids. The V gene's germline CDR1 is LNHDA and CDR2 SQIVND (reference sequence). The CDR3 nucleotides read TGTGCCAGTAGTATGGTAGCGGGAGGGCCCCATGAGCAGTTCTTC. Its translation: CASSMVAGGPHEQFF.

This clone has more than one count but fewer than ten. The chain joins TRBV27 to TRBJ2-1, with 12 bases fitting TRBD2. The length of the CDR3 is 17 residues. J gave up 1 base and V 6 bases, and 7 bases lay outside the gene matches. CDR1 and CDR2 from the germline V gene are MNHEY and SMNVEV (reference sequence). In DNA, the CDR3 is TGTGCCAGCAGACCAGGACTAGCGGGAAGATCCTACAATGAGCAGTTCTTC. Protein sequence: CASRPGLAGRSYNEQFF.

The rearrangement joins TRBV28 to TRBJ1-1, with TRBD1 matching 7 bases. Germline assignment: CDR1 MDHEN and CDR2 SYDVKM. CDR3 size: 16 residues. Trimming removed 7 bases from V and 1 base from J; junction bases left unmatched: 12. This chain's CDR3 is CASTSVGQSANTEAFF. The CDR3 nucleotides are TGTGCCAGCACCTCAGTGGGACAGAGCGCGAACACTGAAGCTTTCTTT.

The CDR3 is CASSESWTGRADTQYF. Here the CDR3 DNA reads TGCGCCAGCAGTGAGTCATGGACAGGGAGGGCAGATACGCAGTATTTT. V and J are TRBV10-1 and TRBJ2-3; D is possibly TRBD1 (8 bases). CDR3 length: 16 residues. The germline V gene has CDR1 WNHNN and CDR2 SYGVQD (reference sequence). Trimming pared 0 bases from V and 4 bases from J, leaving 14 bases between.

The chain recombines TRBV10-3 with TRBJ2-7; TRBD2 aligns across 10 bases. The J segment lost 5 bases and the V segment lost 4 bases, leaving 11 bases of the junction unmatched. This CDR3 contains 16 residues. Germline V CDR1 and CDR2: ENHRY, SYGVKD. The CDR3 protein is CAISALKSGGGDEQYF. The CDR3 coding sequence is TGTGCCATCAGTGCCCTGAAAAGCGGGGGGGGAGACGAGCAGTACTTC.

This chain connects TRBV9 to TRBJ2-1; 11 bases line up with TRBD2. The germline gives CDR1 SGDLS, CDR2 YYNGEE. The CDR3 length is 14 residues. With 0 bases clipped from V and 10 bases from J, the junction kept 3 bases outside the gene matches. The CDR3, as DNA: TGTGCCAGCAGCGTAGAGGCTAGCGGGAGGGAGCAGTTCTTC. It yields the protein CASSVEASGREQFF. The variable domain in full, with the rest retrieved from reference TRBV9 and TRBJ2-1, is DSGVTQTPKHLITATGQRVTLRCSPRSGDLSVYWYQQSLDQGLQFLIQYYNGEERAKGNILERFSAQQFPDLHSELNLSSLELGDSALYFCASSVEASGREQFFGPGTRLTVL.

The CDR3 DNA reads TGTGCCAGCAGTGACGCGGCGGACTTTCAGGGCTACACCTTC. Translation: CASSDAADFQGYTF. The V gene is TRBV6-1, the J gene TRBJ1-2; D gene uncertain. Between the trimmed V and J ends, which lost 3 bases and 8 bases, there was a span of 16 bases. The CDR3 runs to 14 residues. Looked up from germline, CDR1 is MNHNS and CDR2 is SASEGT.

V usage is TRBV5-4 and J usage is TRBJ2-7; TRBD1 matches at 8 bases. V gave up 2 bases and J gave up 2 bases; unmatched junction bases: 6. The length of the CDR3 is 15 residues. Germline V lookup: CDR1 SGHNT, CDR2 YYREEE (reference sequence). CDR3 in DNA: TGTGCCAGCAGCTTATTTGGGACAGGCACCTACGAGCAGTACTTC. Its translation is CASSLFGTGTYEQYF.

The gene calls are TRBV29-1 and TRBJ2-2, with 8 positions matching TRBD2. CDR1 is SQVTM, CDR2 ANQGSEA, per germline. The V gene end was trimmed by 4 bases and the J gene end by 9 bases; junction bases not matched to a gene: 4. CDR3 length: 12 residues. The CDR3 DNA reads TGCAGCGTTGGGAGCGGGGGCCGGGAGCTGTTTTTT. This sequence encodes CSVGSGGRELFF.

The J gene is TRBJ2-7, the V gene TRBV5-1, with TRBD1 identical over 7 bases. V dropped 2 bases and J dropped 3; count of bases not matched to a gene: 2. The CDR3 loop spans 13 amino acids. The germline V gene encodes CDR1 SGHRS and CDR2 YFSETQ. CDR3: CASSLDRVYEQYF. CDR3 DNA sequence: TGCGCCAGCAGCTTAGACAGGGTCTACGAGCAGTACTTC.

The J gene is TRBJ2-3, the V gene TRBV11-3; D ambiguous. The germline V gene has CDR1 SGHNT and CDR2 YENEEA. The CDR3 spans 14 residues. Trimming stripped 2 bases from V and 4 bases from J, with 10 bases between. DNA of the CDR3: TGTGCCAGCAGCTTATGGCAGGATCCAGATACGCAGTATTTT. As protein: CASSLWQDPDTQYF.

This clone occurred once. The chain couples TRBV2 to TRBJ2-3; 11 bases are shared with TRBD2. CDR3 size: 13 residues. J gave up 7 bases and V 3 bases, and 0 bases lay outside the gene matches. CDR1 and CDR2 (germline): SNHLY, FYNNEI. This CDR3 reads CASSETSGNTQYF. As DNA, the CDR3 is TGTGCCAGCAGTGAGACTAGCGGGAATACGCAGTATTTT. Full variable domain (outside the CDR3, taken from reference TRBV2 and TRBJ2-3): EPEVTQTPSHQVTQMGQEVILRCVPISNHLYFYWYRQILGQKVEFLVSFYNNEISEKSEIFDDQFSVERPDGSNFTLKIRSTKLEDSAMYFCASSETSGNTQYFGPGTRLTVL.

The chain employs TRBV5-4 and TRBJ2-2; no clear D. Germline CDR1 reads SGHNT; CDR2 reads YYREEE (reference sequence). This CDR3 region has 16 residues. Trimming stripped 0 bases from V and 1 base from J, with 10 bases between. The CDR3 coding sequence is TGTGCCAGCAGCTTGGTTCCTCCAGGGAACACCGGGGAGCTGTTTTTT. Residues: CASSLVPPGNTGELFF.

This rearrangement joins TRBV6-7 to TRBJ1-2; tentatively, D is TRBD1 (5 bases). TRBV6-7 is an open reading frame whose function is uncertain. The V gene lost 6 bases and the J gene lost 8 bases, with 16 bases spanning the gap. The CDR3 sequence is 13 residues long. CDR3 coding DNA: TGTGCCAGCAGCTATTGGGACTGGCTGGGCTACACCTTC. Amino acid sequence: CASSYWDWLGYTF.

The rearrangement joins TRBV4-1 to TRBJ2-4; TRBD1 matches at 9 bases. Germline CDR1 MGHRA, CDR2 YSYEKL. This CDR3 spans 15 amino acids. The J segment lost 3 bases and the V segment lost 4 bases, leaving 4 bases of the junction unmatched. This chain's CDR3 is CASSPTGGGKNIQYF. CDR3 in DNA: TGCGCCAGCAGCCCGACAGGGGGTGGCAAAAACATTCAGTACTTC.

The V and J genes are TRBV5-1 and TRBJ2-2, with D possibly matching TRBD1 (6 bases). Trimming cost V 2 bases and J 1 base, with 9 bases left between them. This CDR3 is 15 amino acids long. Germline CDR1 and CDR2: SGHRS and YFSETQ. The CDR3 spells CASSLTGKNTGELFF. The DNA for the CDR3 is TGCGCCAGCAGCTTAACAGGGAAGAACACCGGGGAGCTGTTTTTT.

The V call is TRBV11-2, the J call TRBJ2-1; a weak D match, TRBD1 (6 bases). Germline CDR1 SGHAT, CDR2 FQNNGV. With 0 bases removed from V and 16 bases from J, the gap between germline ends came to 13 bases. The CDR3 has 12 residues. The CDR3 here is CASSLDLWGQFF. The CDR3 DNA sequence: TGTGCCAGCAGCTTAGATCTTTGGGGGCAATTCTTC.

The chain combines TRBV29-1 with TRBJ1-2; the match to TRBD1 covers 10 bases. The CDR3 covers 13 residues. The V gene end was trimmed by 3 bases and the J gene end by 8 bases; junction bases not matched to a gene: 6. In germline, CDR1 is SQVTM, CDR2 ANQGSEA. The CDR3 here is CSVEGGTGVGYTF. CDR3 in DNA: TGCAGCGTTGAGGGGGGGACAGGGGTCGGCTACACCTTC.